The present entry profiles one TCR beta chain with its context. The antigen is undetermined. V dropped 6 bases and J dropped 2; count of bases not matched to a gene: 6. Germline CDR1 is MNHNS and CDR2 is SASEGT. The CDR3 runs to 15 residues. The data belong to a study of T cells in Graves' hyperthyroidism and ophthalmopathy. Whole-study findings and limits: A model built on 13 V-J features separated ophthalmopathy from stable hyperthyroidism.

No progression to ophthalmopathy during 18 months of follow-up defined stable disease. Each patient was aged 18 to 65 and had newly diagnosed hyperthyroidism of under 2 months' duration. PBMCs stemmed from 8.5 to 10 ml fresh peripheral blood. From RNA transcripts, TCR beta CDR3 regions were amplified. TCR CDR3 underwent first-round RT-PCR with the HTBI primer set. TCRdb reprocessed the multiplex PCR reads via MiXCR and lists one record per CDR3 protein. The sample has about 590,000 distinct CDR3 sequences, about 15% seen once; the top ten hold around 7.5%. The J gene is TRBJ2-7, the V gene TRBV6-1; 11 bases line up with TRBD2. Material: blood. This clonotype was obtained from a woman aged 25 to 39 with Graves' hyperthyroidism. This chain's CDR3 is CASRSGTSGTYEQYF. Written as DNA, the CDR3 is TGTGCCAGCAGAAGCGGGACTAGCGGTACCTACGAGCAGTACTTC.